This entry lists 2 T cell receptor beta chains sequenced from one sample in a study of shared clonotypes between healthy human individuals. TCRdb keeps only in-frame clones here, not all; method: immunoSEQ multiplex PCR. The table includes roughly 300,000 clones, around 70% detected once. Sequencing was carried out using memory CD4+ T cells sorted from blood. Subset: CD45RA-negative fraction. Receptor source: a man between 25 and 39 years old in good health.

The chain carries TRBV5-1 and TRBJ2-7; maybe TRBD1 (5 bases). From germline, CDR1 is SGHRS and CDR2 YFSETQ. The V end lost 4 bases, the J end lost 2 bases, and 13 bases lay between the germline ends. This CDR3 has 14 amino acids. CDR3 protein: CASSGKTVTYEQYF. The DNA of the CDR3 is TGCGCCAGCAGCGGCAAGACAGTTACCTACGAGCAGTACTTC.

V gene TRBV9 combines with J gene TRBJ1-2; 8 positions agree with TRBD1. Germline V gene lookup returns CDR1 SGDLS and CDR2 YYNGEE. The ends lost 0 bases at V and 7 bases at J; junction bases unmatched: 8. CDR3 length equals 15 residues. This chain's CDR3 is CASSVVAGGGSGYTF. CDR3 DNA sequence: TGTGCCAGCAGCGTAGTTGCAGGGGGCGGATCTGGCTACACCTTC.